These T cell receptor beta chains were read from a single sample in a study of vaccination and CD4 T cells after COVID-19. TCRdb processed the PCR reads anew with MiXCR; each CDR3 protein has one entry. The table lists approximately 40,000 distinct CDR3 sequences, about 35% of them singletons. This specimen was CD4+ T cells from blood, taken about 7 months after SARS-CoV-2 vaccination. The receptors derive from a human donor who had recovered from COVID-19. Each CDR3 is given with its conserved first and last residue.

CDR3aa,v_gene,len
CASSLFPWEDSYEQYF,TRBV7-9,16
CASSLRLEQFF,TRBV7-2,11
CASSKGQGQPQHF,TRBV7-6,13
CSVRTSGAYEQYF,TRBV29-1,13
CASSFTGVGAQETQYF,TRBV11-2,16
CASSLLGGASYEQYF,TRBV7-3,15
CASRITLAGAESSSYNEQFF,TRBV28,20
CSARRGTSGSGGELFF,TRBV20-1,16
CASSNGPANTIYF,TRBV7-9,13
CASSFGQGVEETQYF,TRBV7-9,15
CAISEKASGVYNEQFF,TRBV10-3,16
CASSIMAGANVLTF,TRBV19,14
CASSPQGIFTYNEQFF,TRBV19,16
CASSLFQGWQPQHF,TRBV28,14
CSATPRPSGEQYF,TRBV20-1,13
CASSKVASDAYEQYF,TRBV7-8,15
CASSLVQATGQYNEQFF,TRBV7-8,17
CASSLGGNYGYTF,TRBV5-4,13
CASTPPGLAGGAWVNEQFF,TRBV7-2,19
CASAGGEGYTF,TRBV6-1,11
CASSGIRLVGQPQHF,TRBV28,15
CASRKREGENEQFF,TRBV10-1,14
CASSLSPGQYYEQYF,TRBV6-1,15
CSARDRFGYNEQFF,TRBV20-1,14
CASSLPPDRVGSNQPQHF,TRBV11-1,18
CASSYRGGDAYEQCF,TRBV6-5,15
CASSLGVSGFKNIQYF,TRBV5-4,16
CASSASGNTEAFF,TRBV10-1,13
CASSLGLPPSEQYF,TRBV27,14
CASSLSTGRINQPQHF,TRBV7-2,16
CASRQDSYNEQFF,TRBV2,13
CASSLMSDSSYNEQFF,TRBV7-9,16
CASSAPERRETQYF,TRBV28,14
CASSSRTSGNYEQYF,TRBV7-8,15
CASSPRGGRSSGPIYEQYF,TRBV6-1,19
CASSGLSQETQYF,TRBV27,13